What follows describes a single T cell receptor (beta chain). As yet, its antigen is unknown. The protocol was immunoSEQ multiplex PCR, while the TCRdb copy is restricted to in-frame clones and leaves out a portion. The table includes 100,000 to 150,000 clones, roughly nine tenths detected once. This specimen comes from a study of cytomegalovirus exposure and HLA in healthy donors. Study details: The roughly 130 validation repertoires, a later analysis reported, used the same platform as the 666 repertoires from the first cohort.

Among the 120 subjects of the validation cohort, separate from the roughly 650-subject first cohort, were the donors. Study-level points and caveats: The authors enumerated over 150 TCR beta chains as linked to cytomegalovirus. It was found in a later analysis that first-cohort TCR clusters tended to co-occur in the 100 to 150 validation repertoires.

Sequencing input: PBMCs. This TCR was sampled from a woman younger than 35 in good health and CMV-seronegative.

The CDR3 loop is CASSLGLYSGANVLTF. DNA for the CDR3: TGCGCCAGCAGCTTGGGACTTTACTCTGGGGCCAACGTCCTGACTTTC. The rearrangement joins TRBV5-1 to TRBJ2-6; no firm D call. Trimming removed 0 bases at V and 0 bases at J, with 7 bases between. The CDR3 is 16 amino acids. CDR1 is SGHRS and CDR2 is YFSETQ in the germline V gene. The full variable domain, with the rest looked up from reference TRBV5-1 and TRBJ2-6, is KAGVTQTPRYLIKTRGQQVTLSCSPISGHRSVSWYQQTPGQGLQFLFEYFSETQRNKGNFPGRFSGRQFSNSRSEMNVSTLELGDSALYLCASSLGLYSGANVLTFGAGSRLTVL.